These 2 T cell receptor beta chains originate from one sample sequenced in a study of blood T cell repertoires in COVID-19. TCRdb's table, derived via immunoSEQ multiplex PCR, lists solely in-frame clones and lacks some. The data hold some 290,000 clones, with 90% observed a single time. The sequenced sample consisted of peripheral blood. The receptors come from a woman aged 40-49 years with COVID-19, enrolled during active disease.

The V and J genes are TRBV7-2 and TRBJ1-5; D is undetermined. There are 16 residues in the CDR3. V lost 1 base, J lost 6 bases, and 16 bases lay in between. CDR1 is SGHTA, CDR2 FQGNSA, per germline. The chain's CDR3 is CASSLGAGVSGQPQHF. CDR3 nucleotides: TGTGCCAGCAGCTTAGGTGCCGGGGTATCGGGTCAGCCCCAGCATTTT.

The genes are TRBV7-9 and TRBJ1-2, with 7 bases identical to TRBD1. With V trimmed by 1 base and J by 6 bases, 5 bases remained unmatched. The V gene's germline CDR1 is SEHNR and CDR2 FQNEAQ (reference sequence). The CDR3 has 14 residues. The CDR3 sequence is CASSLGQGINGYTF. In DNA form, the CDR3 reads TGTGCCAGCAGCTTAGGACAGGGAATCAATGGCTACACCTTC.